This T cell receptor beta chain appears in the sequencing data of a study of metastatic and nonmetastatic thyroid tumors. A few counts support this clone. From the PCR reads, TCRdb re-called clones with MiXCR. The table shows around 65,000 clones, with 14% occurring only once. No treatment of any kind had been given to any patient before thyroid surgery. Trimming pared 7 bases from V and 0 bases from J, leaving 16 bases between. This CDR3 contains 16 residues. The V gene's germline CDR1 is MNHNS and CDR2 SASEGT. The genes are TRBV6-1 and TRBJ2-1; D unresolved. Material for sequencing was blood. The clonotype originates from a male donor with papillary thyroid cancer or a benign thyroid nodule (not recorded which). Some clones in this sample may be carry-over from other donors' samples. This chain's CDR3 is CASTPLGGCSYNEQFF. As DNA, the CDR3 is TGTGCCAGCACCCCACTTGGTGGATGCTCCTACAATGAGCAGTTCTTC.